Below are 7 T cell receptor beta chains sequenced from a single sample in a study of T cell clonality in common variable immunodeficiency. Using immunoSEQ multiplex PCR, the repertoire was profiled, and TCRdb retains in-frame clones only, with some absent. The sample was found to contain approximately 34,000 clones, and every one recurs. The sequencing input was peripheral blood mononuclear cells. The origin of the receptors is a person between 18 and 69 years old in good health.

In regard to this clone: The CDR3 end lies 3 residues beyond the end of the read and is filled in from the germline J gene. V is TRBV6-1 and J is TRBJ1-1; 9 bases align to TRBD1. J gave up 1 base and V 2 bases, and 8 bases lay outside the gene matches. Germline loops: CDR1 MNHNS, CDR2 SASEGT. This CDR3 has 17 amino acids. The CDR3 loop reads CASSESLTGGANTEAFF. CDR3 DNA (partial): TGTGCCAGCAGTGAAAGTTTAACAGGGGGCGCGAACACTGAA.

This clone was detected many times. The read terminates 3 residues before the CDR3 end, so the remaining end is supplied by the germline J gene. The rearrangement uses TRBV18 and TRBJ2-7; unclear D gene. The V end was cut by 3 bases, the J end by 0 bases, with 9 bases between. CDR1 is KGHSH, CDR2 LQKENI, per germline. The CDR3 contains 14 residues. The sequenced CDR3 bases are TGTGCCAGCTCACCCACTGCGAACTCCTACGAG. The encoded protein is CASSPTANSYE. The whole CDR3 sequence is CASSPTANSYEQYF.

This clone was seen repeatedly, ten times or more. The CDR3 DNA, read in part, is TGTGCCAGCAAAGGGTTCCTGAGTAACTATGGC. Encoded protein: CASKGFLSNYG. The entire CDR3 protein reads CASKGFLSNYGYTF. The chain carries TRBV7-8 and TRBJ1-2; D remains unclear. The read terminates 3 residues ahead of where the CDR3 ends, so the germline J gene completes it. CDR3 size: 14 residues. Germline V gene data show CDR1 as SGHVS and CDR2 as FQNEAQ. With 7 bases removed from V and 1 base from J, the gap between germline ends came to 13 bases.

This clone was picked up many times. The CDR3 end lies 3 residues beyond the end of the read and is filled in from the germline J gene. The chain carries TRBV28 and TRBJ1-5; 8 positions match TRBD1. CDR1 and CDR2 (germline): MDHEN, SYDVKM. The CDR3 sequence is 15 residues long. Losses at the gene ends were 3 bases for V and 3 bases for J; bases not matched to a gene: 4. The covered CDR3 bases are TGTGCCAGCAGTTTCCCGCAGGGGGCCAATCAGCCC. Its translation: CASSFPQGANQP. The CDR3 as a whole reads CASSFPQGANQPQHF.

In its sample, this clone was seen a few times. The read ends 3 residues shy of where the CDR3 ends; the end is completed using the germline J gene. The chain employs TRBV30 and TRBJ1-2; 7 bases align to TRBD1. The junction had 8 bases not matched to a gene; V was cut back by 4 bases and J by 6 bases. Per germline, CDR1 GTSNPN and CDR2 SVGIG (reference sequence). The CDR3 totals 13 residues. CDR3 DNA (partial): TGTGCCTGGACCCATGGGACAGCCCATGGC. Its translation is CAWTHGTAHG. The entire CDR3 reads CAWTHGTAHGYTF.

This clone was found many times. The CDR3 is cut off 3 residues early in the read; its end comes from the germline J gene. The rearrangement joins TRBV30 to TRBJ1-5, with D maybe TRBD1 (5 bases). This CDR3 contains 14 residues. Trimming took off 2 bases at V and 3 bases at J, with 11 bases between the two ends. Per germline, CDR1 GTSNPN and CDR2 SVGIG (reference sequence). CDR3 in amino acids: CAWSHGTSNQPQHF. CDR3 DNA, as far as it was read: TGTGCCTGGAGTCATGGGACTTCCAATCAGCCC. The whole variable domain, filled in from reference TRBV30 and TRBJ1-5, reads SQTIHQWPATLVQPVGSPLSLECTVEGTSNPNLYWYRQAAGRGLQLLFYSVGIGQISSEVPQNLSASRPQDRQFILSSKKLLLSDSGFYLCAWSHGTSNQPQHFGDGTRLSIL.

This clone was observed at least ten times. The read comes to an end 3 residues before the CDR3 does, leaving the germline J gene to fill in the end. The chain is built from TRBV5-3 and TRBJ1-2, with 7 bases that match TRBD1. TRBV5-3 is annotated as an ORF whose role is uncertain. Trimming took 4 bases from V and 5 from J; bases not matched to a gene: 2. The CDR3 consists of 12 residues. CDR3 DNA, as far as it was read: TGTGCCAGAAGCCGCAGGGGGTATGGC. It encodes CARSRRGYG. The whole CDR3 sequence reads CARSRRGYGYTF.